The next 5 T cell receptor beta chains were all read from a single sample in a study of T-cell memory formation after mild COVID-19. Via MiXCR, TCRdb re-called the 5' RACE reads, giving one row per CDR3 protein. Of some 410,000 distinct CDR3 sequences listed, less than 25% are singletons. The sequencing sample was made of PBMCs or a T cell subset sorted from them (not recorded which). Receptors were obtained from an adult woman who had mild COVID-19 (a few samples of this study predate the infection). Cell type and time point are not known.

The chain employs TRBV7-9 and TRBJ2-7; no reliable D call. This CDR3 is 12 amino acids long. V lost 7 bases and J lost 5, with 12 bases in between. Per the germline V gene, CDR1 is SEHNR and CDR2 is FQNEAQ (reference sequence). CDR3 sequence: CASTFNLDEQYF. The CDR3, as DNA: TGTGCCAGCACCTTTAACCTCGACGAGCAGTACTTC. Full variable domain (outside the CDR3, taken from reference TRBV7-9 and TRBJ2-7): DTGVSQNPRHKITKRGQNVTFRCDPISEHNRLYWYRQTLGQGPEFLTYFQNEAQLEKSRLLSDRFSAERPKGSFSTLEIQRTEQGDSAMYLCASTFNLDEQYFGPGTRLTVT.

CDR3 residues: CASSLDPRTSGSADTQYF. The DNA of the CDR3 is TGTGCCAGCAGCTTAGACCCGAGGACTAGCGGGAGTGCAGATACGCAGTATTTT. The chain combines TRBV7-6 with TRBJ2-3, with 13 bases fitting TRBD2. CDR3 size: 18 residues. Germline V gene data show CDR1 as SGHVS and CDR2 as FNYEAQ. Trimming cost V 1 base and J 4 bases; bases outside gene matches: 8.

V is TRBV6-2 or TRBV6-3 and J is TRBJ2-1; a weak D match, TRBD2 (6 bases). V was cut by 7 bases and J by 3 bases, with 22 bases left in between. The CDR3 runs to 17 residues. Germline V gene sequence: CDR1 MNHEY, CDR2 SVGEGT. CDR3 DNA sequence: TGTGCCAGCACCTACCATGAAGGTAGCGGAGACTACAATGAGCAGTTCTTC. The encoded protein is CASTYHEGSGDYNEQFF.

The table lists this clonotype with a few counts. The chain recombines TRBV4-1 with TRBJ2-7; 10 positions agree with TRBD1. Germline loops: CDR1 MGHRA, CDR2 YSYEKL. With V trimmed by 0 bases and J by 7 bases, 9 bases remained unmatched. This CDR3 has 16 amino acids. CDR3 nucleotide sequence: TGCGCCAGCAGCCAAGAAGGAGGGACAGGGGCGGGAGAGCAGTACTTC. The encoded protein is CASSQEGGTGAGEQYF.

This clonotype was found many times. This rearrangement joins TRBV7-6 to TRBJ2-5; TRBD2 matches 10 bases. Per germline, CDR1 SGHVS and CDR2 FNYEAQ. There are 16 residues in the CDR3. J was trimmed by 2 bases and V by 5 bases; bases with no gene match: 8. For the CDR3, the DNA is TGTGCCAGCAGCCAGATGACTAGCGGGCTGCAAGAGACCCAGTACTTC. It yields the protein CASSQMTSGLQETQYF.